These 17 T cell receptor beta chains share one sample of origin, sequenced in a study. MiXCR, run by TCRdb on the 5' RACE reads, gives a single entry per CDR3 protein. The sample lists about 57,000 distinct CDR3 sequences; 26% were seen once. Tregs were sorted as CD4+CD25+CD127-/low cells. The sample consisted of tumor-infiltrating Tregs sorted from the breast tumor. These receptors were obtained from a female donor with breast cancer.

V usage is TRBV6-5 and J usage is TRBJ1-6, with D possibly matching TRBD1 (5 bases). V was cut by 8 bases and J by 1 base, with 9 bases left in between. Germline-derived CDR1 and CDR2 are MNHEY and SVGAGI. The CDR3 loop spans 14 amino acids. In DNA, the CDR3 is TGTGCCAGCGGGGGGAGGTCCTATAATTCACCCCTCCACTTT. It translates to CASGGRSYNSPLHF.

The V call is TRBV7-2, the J call TRBJ2-7; D call uncertain. In germline, CDR1 is SGHTA, CDR2 FQGNSA. This CDR3 has 12 amino acids. V was cut by 2 bases and J by 6 bases, with 8 bases left in between. CDR3 in DNA: TGTGCCAGCAGCTTAAACGGTGCCGAGCAGTACTTC. Translation gives CASSLNGAEQYF.

This rearrangement joins TRBV5-1 to TRBJ2-1, with D perhaps matching TRBD2 (6 bases). CDR3 size: 16 residues. V shed 4 bases and J shed 0 bases, with 14 bases lying between them. CDR1 is SGHRS, CDR2 YFSETQ, per germline. The CDR3, as DNA: TGCGCCAGCAGCGGGGACTTCTCGAGCTCCTACAATGAGCAGTTCTTC. Translating gives CASSGDFSSSYNEQFF.

This chain links TRBV5-1 with TRBJ2-1; a weak D match, TRBD2 (6 bases). Looked up from germline, CDR1 is SGHRS and CDR2 is YFSETQ. There are 16 residues in the CDR3. With 0 bases removed from V and 4 bases from J, the gap between germline ends came to 14 bases. The CDR3 DNA sequence: TGCGCCAGCAGCTTGGCCAGCGGGTTGGGATACAATGAGCAGTTCTTC. Its translation: CASSLASGLGYNEQFF. Full variable domain (rest looked up from reference TRBV5-1 and TRBJ2-1): KAGVTQTPRYLIKTRGQQVTLSCSPISGHRSVSWYQQTPGQGLQFLFEYFSETQRNKGNFPGRFSGRQFSNSRSEMNVSTLELGDSALYLCASSLASGLGYNEQFFGPGTRLTVL.

The rearrangement joins TRBV7-6 to TRBJ2-2; TRBD1 matches 8 bases. The CDR3 contains 15 residues. Germline V gene sequence: CDR1 SGHVS, CDR2 FNYEAQ. Trimming took 6 bases from V and 5 from J; bases not matched to a gene: 8. The CDR3 protein is CASSLGQGWTGELFF. CDR3 nucleotide sequence: TGTGCCAGCAGTCTCGGACAGGGTTGGACCGGGGAGCTGTTTTTT.

The genes are TRBV12-3 or TRBV12-4 and TRBJ2-7; D is unclear. V dropped 3 bases and J dropped 1 base, with 7 bases sitting between them. The CDR3 length is 13 residues. Here the CDR3 reads CASSFHGSYEQYF. The DNA of the CDR3 is TGTGCCAGCAGTTTCCACGGATCCTACGAGCAGTACTTC.

V usage is TRBV4-3 and J usage is TRBJ2-7, with D maybe TRBD2 (6 bases). Germline V gene data show CDR1 as LGHNA and CDR2 as YSLEER. V gave up 1 base and J gave up 2 bases, with 9 bases separating them. The length of the CDR3 is 14 residues. This chain's CDR3 is CASSQGGTTYEQYF. In nucleotides, the CDR3 is TGCGCCAGCAGCCAAGGCGGGACCACCTACGAGCAGTACTTC.

This clonotype occurred a few times. The chain uses TRBV5-6 and TRBJ2-1; TRBD1 aligns across 10 bases. In germline, CDR1 is SGHDT, CDR2 YYEEEE. CDR3 length equals 16 residues. V trimming: 0 bases; J trimming: 3 bases; junction bases outside the gene matches: 3. The CDR3 sequence: CASSLGGTGVYNEQFF. CDR3 sequence (DNA): TGTGCCAGCAGCTTGGGGGGGACAGGGGTCTACAATGAGCAGTTCTTC.

Turning to this clonotype: The junction departs from the called germline gene at one end, perhaps through a read error. The V and J genes are TRBV12-3 or TRBV12-4 and TRBJ1-1; D call uncertain. The CDR3 spans 16 residues. This CDR3 reads CASSLASGYLKTEAFF. CDR3 nucleotide sequence: TGTGCCAGCAGTTTAGCGTCGGGCTATCTGAAGACTGAAGCTTTCTTT.

The sample holds a few counts of this clonotype. The chain is built from TRBV7-2 and TRBJ1-2; D is unresolved. Germline assignment: CDR1 SGHTA and CDR2 FQGNSA. Trimming stripped 1 base from V and 2 bases from J, with 5 bases between. The length of the CDR3 is 13 residues. CDR3: CASSLGQNYGYTF. CDR3 bases: TGTGCCAGCAGCTTAGGCCAGAACTATGGCTACACCTTC.

Only a few counts were recorded for this clonotype. The chain uses TRBV20-1 and TRBJ2-7; the match to TRBD1 covers 10 bases. This CDR3 spans 15 amino acids. Per germline, CDR1 DFQATT and CDR2 SNEGSKA (reference sequence). Trimming cost V 1 base and J 4 bases; bases outside gene matches: 7. CDR3 sequence (DNA): TGCAGTGCTAGAGTACCGGGACAGGGGCCATACGAGCAGTACTTC. This sequence encodes CSARVPGQGPYEQYF.

V and J are TRBV9 and TRBJ2-1; D is possibly TRBD2 (6 bases). Trimming took off 4 bases at V and 5 bases at J, with 19 bases between the two ends. The CDR3 extends over 16 amino acids. The germline gives CDR1 SGDLS, CDR2 YYNGEE. The chain's CDR3 is CASSPLRDLGDNEQFF. The CDR3 DNA reads TGTGCCAGCAGCCCCCTCCGGGACTTGGGGGACAATGAGCAGTTCTTC.

This chain joins TRBV28 and TRBJ2-2, with D perhaps matching TRBD2 (5 bases). The CDR3 runs to 16 residues. The germline CDR1 and CDR2 sequences are MDHEN and SYDVKM. V dropped 10 bases and J dropped 5 bases, with 23 bases sitting between them. CDR3 in DNA: TGTGCCACCACTACGGACTCCTCCCTTAGTACCGGGGAGCTGTTTTTT. This translates into CATTTDSSLSTGELFF.

V gene TRBV13 combines with J gene TRBJ2-3; 10 nucleotides agree with TRBD1. With 5 bases clipped from V and 1 base from J, the junction kept 6 bases outside the gene matches. This CDR3 is built from 16 residues. Germline values: CDR1 PRHDT, CDR2 FYEKMQ (reference sequence). The CDR3 sequence: CASSRDRGVGTDTQYF. CDR3 sequence (DNA): TGTGCCAGCAGCCGGGACAGGGGAGTGGGCACAGATACGCAGTATTTT.

This clonotype was detected a few times. The chain couples TRBV20-1 to TRBJ1-1; no definite D call. Germline assignment: CDR1 DFQATT and CDR2 SNEGSKA (reference sequence). V lost 0 bases, J lost 1 base, and 12 bases lay in between. CDR3 size: 15 residues. The CDR3 DNA follows: TGCAGTGCTAGAGATCCGGGCAGAAAGAACACTGAAGCTTTCTTT. It specifies CSARDPGRKNTEAFF.

The chain uses TRBV28 and TRBJ1-5; D ambiguous. The germline CDR1 and CDR2 sequences are MDHEN and SYDVKM. The CDR3 covers 14 residues. Trimming left V 1 base short and J 0 bases short, with 4 bases between. As DNA, the CDR3 is TGTGCCAGCAGTTTATTAGATAGCAATCAGCCCCAGCATTTT. Its protein product is CASSLLDSNQPQHF. The variable domain in full, with the rest retrieved from reference TRBV28 and TRBJ1-5, is DVKVTQSSRYLVKRTGEKVFLECVQDMDHENMFWYRQDPGLGLRLIYFSYDVKMKEKGDIPEGYSVSREKKERFSLILESASTNQTSMYLCASSLLDSNQPQHFGDGTRLSIL.

J is TRBJ2-6 and V is TRBV2; D ambiguous. This CDR3 is 14 amino acids long. Trimming shortened V by 4 bases and J by 0 bases, and 4 bases separated the two germline ends. Per the germline V gene, CDR1 is SNHLY and CDR2 is FYNNEI. This chain's CDR3 is CASSVNSGANVLTF. In nucleotides, the CDR3 is TGTGCCAGCAGTGTTAACTCTGGGGCCAACGTCCTGACTTTC.